This T cell receptor beta chain is from a study of T cells in Graves' hyperthyroidism and ophthalmopathy (dated by TCRdb to between 2018 and 2020). Notes on the research overall: Peripheral blood samples were taken at initial diagnosis, before any treatment was given. Prospective prediction of ophthalmopathy was tested in an independent validation cohort of 18 to 20 hyperthyroidism patients and 17 patients who later progressed to ophthalmopathy. TCR Vbeta CDR3 sequencing of around 130 peripheral blood samples (roughly 41 ophthalmopathy, 75 hyperthyroidism and roughly 17 progressor patients) is reported in the paper. A discovery cohort of fewer than 110 patients, approximately 45 with Graves' ophthalmopathy and under 60 with stable Graves' hyperthyroidism, was used to find distinguishing TCR V-J signatures. In addition, the study compared T-cell repertoires in thyroid tissue and in blood from roughly 6 Graves' hyperthyroidism patients. The roughly 91 discovery patients were randomly divided into training and test sets at a 7:3 ratio. After sampling, hyperthyroidism patients received methimazole starting at 30 mg daily, and ophthalmopathy patients received high-dose intravenous methylprednisolone. The research as a whole found: Ophthalmopathy was separated from stable hyperthyroidism by a 13 V-J signature model, with just over 85% sensitivity and approximately 81% specificity obtained in cross-validation and 80%/75% obtained in testing. Blood samples also contained most of the expanded thyroid clonotypes (frequency above 0.001), which suggests that blood repertoires may reflect thyroid immune responses. Sample size was not statistically predetermined, and blinding of investigators to group allocation was not performed. During validation, the model predicted progression to ophthalmopathy a median of roughly six months ahead of onset, with 70.59% sensitivity and less than 85% specificity.

The cysteine opens and the phenylalanine closes a CDR3 of 14 amino acids. CDR3 DNA is the only sequence kept; it has 42 bases, read in frame from the first base. Trimming accounts for 5 bases at V and 3 bases at J, while the number of junction bases matched to no gene is 3. Looking up the germline V gene (reference sequence) yields CDR1 LNHDA and CDR2 SQIVND. This clonotype appeared a few times. There is no known antigen for this receptor. No quality values exist for individual bases; no much larger clone is one base distant. Ophthalmopathy patients had moderately to severely active disease, with a Clinical Activity Score of 3 or more, a NOSPECS grade of 4 or more, and a disease duration of less than 3 months. The study excluded patients with uncontrolled infections, other autoimmune diseases, pregnancy or lactation. Diagnoses were based on clinical symptoms, serum thyroxine and TRAb, thyroid ultrasound and orbital computed tomography. Ficoll-Paque density gradient centrifugation was used to isolate PBMCs from about 9.4 ml of fresh peripheral blood. Total RNA was extracted with Trizol reagent, and quality was checked on an Agilent 2100 Bioanalyzer.

TCR beta CDR3 regions were amplified from RNA transcripts. The first round of RT-PCR for the TCR CDR3 was performed with the HTBI primer set and the Qiagen OneStep RT-PCR kit. Libraries were constructed in a second round of multiplex PCR, after which size selection and purification were performed. Paired-end sequencing of the libraries was performed with 100 bp reads on an Illumina HiSeq2000. In the paper's pipeline: SOAPnuke was used to process the raw data, throwing out any read that contained adapters or uncalled bases, had a mean Phred below 15, or lacked an exact constant-primer or identifier match. COPE v1.2.5 was used to merge high-quality paired reads, and clonotypes were defined as unique nucleotide sequences. MiTCR v1.1 was used to align the clonotypes against IMGT TRBV, TRBD and TRBJ reference segments. The analysis included only V-J combinations with a frequency above 0.0001, which together covered around 99% of the repertoires. The TCS score was defined as the ratio of F50 (clonal expansion) to E x V (chaos), calculated using BLOSUM62-based TCRdist between CDR3 peptides within each V-J. Welch's t-statistics and random forest reduced around 510 V-J features to about 13, which were used in a naive Bayes classifier (R e1071). TCRdb reworked the public reads: Q25 trimming with fastp, MiXCR clone assembly, productive beta chains retained. Rows with one shared CDR3 protein collapse into an entry with the most common genes and DNA. The V and J calls and clone size come from TCRdb's table, not from the authors' own analysis. This sample gives about 530,000 distinct CDR3 sequences in total; roughly 18% of them show up just once. 17% of the sample goes to the ten largest clones.

The rearrangement joined TRBV19 to TRBJ2-3, with 9 bases in between that match TRBD1. The specimen was blood. The clonotype originates from a woman under 30 with Graves' ophthalmopathy. Read as DNA, the sequence is TGTGCCAGTAGTGGGGACAGGGAGACAGATACGCAGTATTTT. It is translated as CASSGDRETDTQYF.